This TCR beta chain was identified during a study of spatial heterogeneity in lung cancer. Study-wide results and caveats: The number of expanded tumor alpha and beta chains correlated with mutation number.

This clonotype is labeled medium-sized. The antigen remains unidentified. The library was prepared for alpha chains; this beta chain is a stray read, so its frequency means little. Time point specified: sample taken at primary tumor resection. A unique molecular identifier was attached to every TCR cDNA molecule. MiXCR, run by TCRdb on the 5' RACE reads, gives a single entry per CDR3 protein. Counted here are some 7,000 distinct CDR3 sequences, roughly an eighth occurring once; the ten biggest clones make up 9.5% to 10%. The source material was lung tumor tissue, sampled at surgery. This clonotype was obtained from a male donor with early-stage non-small cell lung cancer.

CDR3 amino acids: CASSLAGGGGVNTEAFF. CDR3 sequence (DNA): TGTGCCAGCAGCTTGGCCGGCGGCGGTGGGGTGAACACTGAAGCTTTCTTT. The chain uses TRBV5-4 and TRBJ1-1; no clear D gene. The CDR3 totals 17 residues. Germline V gene lookup returns CDR1 SGHNT and CDR2 YYREEE (reference sequence). Trimming stripped 0 bases from V and 0 bases from J, with 15 bases between.